This entry features one T cell receptor beta chain sequence. What this receptor recognizes is not known. One base away there is no much larger clone; base qualities are not given. Enrolling through a virtual design, the prospective study's participants ranged in age from roughly 18 to 89 years and lived across about two dozen United States geographic areas. To assign participants to cohorts, the prospective study relied on clinical history that participants themselves reported in a screening survey and a study questionnaire. ImmuneRACE Cohort 3 recovered participants were defined by two consecutive negative NP/OP PCR tests, healthcare professional clearance, or symptom resolution. In the prospective study, whole blood, serum and a nasopharyngeal or oropharyngeal swab were collected from each participant by mobile phlebotomists. Prospective study participants could optionally give additional blood draws and questionnaires over an approximately 2-month period. Prospective study blood samples were shipped either frozen or at room temperature before DNA extraction.

After removal of 2 bases from V and 5 bases from J, the junction retains 11 bases not matched to a gene. The CDR3 measures 16 amino acids from cysteine to phenylalanine. Only the CDR3 region is kept as DNA, spanning 48 bases read in frame from base 1. Looking up the germline V gene yields CDR1 SGHTA and CDR2 FQGNSA. The immunoSEQ Assay, a bias-controlled multiplex PCR, was used to amplify TCRbeta CDR3 regions from genomic DNA. The original methods were these. Within the assay, amplification of reference gene primers was used to estimate how many nucleated cells each sample contained. To quantify the absolute abundance of each unique TCRbeta CDR3 rearrangement, sequence reads were collapsed and filtered. For each sample, productive Simpson clonality was calculated as the square root of Simpson's diversity index across productive rearrangements. TCRdb mirrors the immuneACCESS table, restricted to in-frame sequences. Some clones are absent from its copies; in checked studies, under half trace to an unresolved V gene, and the reason for the others is unknown. The DNA was the basis for D and trimming; V, J and clone size are from that table. The sample contains about 260,000 clones, about 87% of them found a single time. The ten largest clonotypes hold less than 3% of the sample.

This entry belongs to a study of blood T cell repertoires in COVID-19 (TCRdb year 2020). Some background on the complete study: Samples from collaborators originated in the United States, Italy and Spain and spanned both the acute and convalescent phases of COVID-19. The samples were drawn from the first 160 participants of the ongoing ImmuneRACE study and from some 1,300 subjects provided by 6 global collaborators. HLA class I and class II types, where available, came from metadata supplied by the sample provider rather than from assay-based typing. The prospective study material was composed of cDNA or gDNA derived from T cells, B-cell-depleted T cells, or PBMCs. A de-identified subject ID, COVID-19 status, age in years and sex were almost always included in the sample metadata. Subjects who had been exposed to COVID-19, were actively infected with it, or had recovered from it provided the deeply sampled blood TCRbeta repertoires that made up the dataset. A freely available public database, intended as a resource for researchers studying the immune response to SARS-CoV-2, is where the repertoires were released. What the work shows at the level of the full study, not this receptor alone: The quantity of clinical and demographic metadata differed by source and by participant and was supplied without curation.

The chain uses TRBV7-2 and TRBJ2-7; 8 of the junction bases match TRBD2. Sequencing was performed on PBMCs or T cells enriched from blood (not recorded which). The source is a woman aged 45 to 65 who had recovered from COVID-19. The bases are TGTGCCAGCAGCTTACGTCGAACGGGAGGGCCGCACGAGCAGTACTTC. Its amino acids are CASSLRRTGGPHEQYF.